One sample yielded the 25 T cell receptor beta chains listed below, sequenced in a study of blood T cell repertoires in COVID-19. Sequenced by immunoSEQ multiplex PCR; TCRdb stores in-frame clones only, minus some. The profile covers around 110,000 clones, with approximately 80% appearing a single time and 0.83% taken by the ten largest. Sequenced material: peripheral blood. The receptors originated from a woman aged 70-85 years with acute or convalescent COVID-19.

The chain employs TRBV6-5 and TRBJ1-5, with 9 positions matching TRBD1. The CDR3 extends over 13 amino acids. Trimming removed 6 bases from V and 5 bases from J; junction bases left unmatched: 2. From germline, CDR1 is MNHEY and CDR2 SVGAGI. The CDR3 spells CASSRTGDQPQHF. The CDR3 nucleotides are TGTGCCAGCAGCCGGACAGGGGATCAGCCCCAGCATTTT.

The J gene is TRBJ1-3, the V gene TRBV4-1; D gene unclear. The germline V gene encodes CDR1 MGHRA and CDR2 YSYEKL. The CDR3 length is 14 residues. V lost 5 bases and J 0 bases, leaving 8 bases between the germline ends. CDR3 amino acids: CASSSVSSGNTIYF. DNA of the CDR3: TGCGCCAGCAGCTCCGTTAGCTCTGGAAACACCATATATTTT.

The chain combines TRBV6-5 with TRBJ2-5, with a tentative D call TRBD1 (7 bases). The CDR3 runs to 14 residues. Germline CDR1 MNHEY, CDR2 SVGAGI. V was clipped by 4 bases and J by 5 bases, with 14 bases between them. The chain's CDR3 is CASSSLTGRETQYF. The DNA of the CDR3 is TGTGCCAGCAGTTCTTTGACAGGGAGGGAGACCCAGTACTTC.

The chain links TRBV2 to TRBJ1-6, with TRBD1 matching over 9 bases. V shed 6 bases, J shed 9 bases, and the junction held 6 bases outside the gene matches. Per the germline V gene, CDR1 is SNHLY and CDR2 is FYNNEI. This CDR3 has 14 amino acids. The CDR3 region is CASSERDRVSPLHF. CDR3 in DNA: TGTGCCAGCAGCGAGCGGGACAGGGTTTCACCCCTCCACTTT.

V and J are TRBV19 and TRBJ1-2, with D perhaps matching TRBD1 (5 bases). V was cut by 7 bases and J by 0 bases, with 9 bases left in between. Germline values: CDR1 LNHDA, CDR2 SQIVND (reference sequence). CDR3 size: 13 residues. The CDR3 sequence is CASKVQANYGYTF. In DNA, the CDR3 is TGTGCCAGTAAGGTACAGGCTAACTATGGCTACACCTTC.

The chain employs TRBV19 and TRBJ1-5; D unclear. Per the germline V gene, CDR1 is LNHDA and CDR2 is SQIVND (reference sequence). V lost 9 bases to trimming and J lost 0 bases, with 12 bases between them. The CDR3 is made up of 14 amino acids. This CDR3 is CASQTRNSNQPQHF. The CDR3 DNA reads TGTGCCAGCCAGACACGAAATAGCAATCAGCCCCAGCATTTT.

A single count supports this clone. V and J are TRBV28 and TRBJ2-7; weak D call: TRBD2 (5 bases). The CDR3 loop spans 15 amino acids. Germline values: CDR1 MDHEN, CDR2 SYDVKM. V was trimmed by 2 bases and J by 7 bases, leaving 18 bases between them. CDR3 DNA sequence: TGTGCCAGCAGTTTAACCCCTAGCCCCATTCGAGAGCAGTACTTC. Its protein is CASSLTPSPIREQYF.

This clone was detected only once. The V gene is TRBV6-5, the J gene TRBJ2-5; D may be TRBD2 (5 bases). Germline V gives CDR1 MNHEY, CDR2 SVGAGI. This CDR3 has 14 amino acids. Trimming pared 5 bases from V and 1 base from J, leaving 11 bases between. The CDR3 region has the DNA TGTGCCAGCAGTCCCGCGGGTTTCCAAGAGACCCAGTACTTC. Protein: CASSPAGFQETQYF.

V is TRBV28 and J is TRBJ1-3; 7 bases align to TRBD1. Looked up from germline, CDR1 is MDHEN and CDR2 is SYDVKM. The CDR3 contains 14 residues. V lost 3 bases and J lost 4; bases outside the gene matches: 3. The CDR3, as DNA: TGTGCCAGCAGTTTCAGGGGGATAGGAAACACCATATATTTT. This encodes CASSFRGIGNTIYF.

The genes are TRBV18 and TRBJ2-2; TRBD1 matches at 8 bases. V lost 6 bases, J lost 7 bases, and 16 bases stayed unmatched. Germline CDR1 KGHSH, CDR2 LQKENI. CDR3 length equals 17 residues. CDR3 nucleotides: TGTGCCAGCTCGCACCAGGCGGACAGGGAGATTGTCGGGGAGCTGTTTTTT. Protein sequence: CASSHQADREIVGELFF.

CDR3 DNA: TGCGCCAGCAGTGAGTCTTTGACTAGCGGGGGCCGGAGCACAGATACGCAGTATTTT. This translates into CASSESLTSGGRSTDTQYF. This chain links TRBV10-2 with TRBJ2-3; 12 bases line up with TRBD2. The germline V gene encodes CDR1 WSHSY and CDR2 SAAADI. Trimming at V came to 0 bases and at J to 0 bases, leaving 7 bases not matched to a gene. The CDR3 runs 19 residues.

The chain employs TRBV29-1 and TRBJ2-5; 12 bases map to TRBD2. Germline V gene data show CDR1 as SQVTM and CDR2 as ANQGSEA. V lost 8 bases and J lost 4; bases outside the gene matches: 14. The CDR3 is 16 amino acids. The DNA of the CDR3 is TGCAGCTCCCGGACTAGCGGGGTTTTGGACTTAGAGACCCAGTACTTC. Protein product: CSSRTSGVLDLETQYF.

This clone was observed a few times. The V gene is TRBV5-1, the J gene TRBJ1-1, with D hard to call. From germline, CDR1 is SGHRS and CDR2 YFSETQ. With 0 bases removed from V and 1 base from J, the gap between germline ends came to 10 bases. The CDR3 is 15 residues long. DNA for the CDR3: TGCGCCAGCAGCTTGGGGGTGACACAGAACACTGAAGCTTTCTTT. Protein product: CASSLGVTQNTEAFF.

The chain has TRBV7-9 and TRBJ2-1; 10 bases match TRBD1. The CDR3 is 15 amino acids. J gave up 8 bases and V 5 bases, and 9 bases lay outside the gene matches. Germline CDR1 and CDR2: SEHNR and FQNEAQ (reference sequence). The CDR3 coding sequence is TGTGCCAGCAGCCGTAAGGTCGGGACAGGGGATGAGCAGTTCTTC. Encoded protein: CASSRKVGTGDEQFF.

The chain has TRBV29-1 and TRBJ2-3; no firm D call. The CDR3 consists of 12 residues. Trimming took 6 bases from V and 2 from J, leaving 9 bases between them. The germline CDR1 and CDR2 sequences are SQVTM and ANQGSEA. Here the CDR3 reads CSVRPDTDTQYF. CDR3 coding DNA: TGCAGCGTCAGGCCCGACACAGATACGCAGTATTTT.

This sequence joins TRBV27 and TRBJ2-1, with TRBD2 matching over 12 bases. Per germline, CDR1 MNHEY and CDR2 SMNVEV (reference sequence). CDR3 length equals 16 residues. The V segment lost 5 bases and the J segment 4 bases; nucleotides outside the gene matches: 6. CDR3 loop: CASSPLAGGPYNEQFF. CDR3 coding DNA: TGTGCCAGCAGTCCTCTAGCGGGAGGGCCGTACAATGAGCAGTTCTTC.

The chain recombines TRBV5-1 with TRBJ1-1; TRBD1 aligns across 7 bases. After removal of 4 bases from V and 9 bases from J, the junction contained 15 bases not matched to a gene. The CDR3 sequence is 15 residues long. Germline values: CDR1 SGHRS, CDR2 YFSETQ. For the CDR3, the DNA is TGCGCCAGCAGCCTAGGTGACAGGGAAGGAAACCAAGCTTTCTTT. Translating gives CASSLGDREGNQAFF.

This rearrangement joins TRBV3-1 (or the pseudogene TRBV3-2) to TRBJ1-4; 8 nucleotides match TRBD1. Germline V gene sequence: CDR1 LGHDT, CDR2 YNNKEL (reference sequence). The CDR3 sequence is 15 residues long. Losses at the gene ends were 0 bases for V and 5 bases for J; bases not matched to a gene: 2. The CDR3 protein is CASSQDGTGNEKLFF. DNA of the CDR3: TGTGCCAGCAGCCAAGACGGGACAGGAAATGAAAAACTGTTTTTT.

This chain connects TRBV9 to TRBJ1-1, with D perhaps TRBD1 (6 bases). CDR1 SGDLS and CDR2 YYNGEE come from the germline V gene. With 4 bases removed from V and 3 bases from J, the gap between germline ends came to 16 bases. This CDR3 contains 15 residues. The CDR3 spells CASSSHTTGHTEAFF. The CDR3 DNA reads TGTGCCAGCAGCTCCCACACTACAGGGCACACTGAAGCTTTCTTT.

The chain carries TRBV14 and TRBJ1-2; D is possibly TRBD1 (6 bases). Germline V lookup: CDR1 SGHDN, CDR2 FVKESK. This CDR3 comprises 14 residues. Trimming removed 0 bases at V and 5 bases at J, with 10 bases between. CDR3 sequence reads: CASSQEGQGYGYTF. CDR3 coding DNA: TGTGCCAGCAGCCAAGAAGGCCAGGGGTATGGCTACACCTTC. The full variable domain, completed using reference TRBV14 and TRBJ1-2, is EAGVTQFPSHSVIEKGQTVTLRCDPISGHDNLYWYRRVMGKEIKFLLHFVKESKQDESGMPNNRFLAERTGGTYSTLKVQPAELEDSGVYFCASSQEGQGYGYTFGSGTRLTVV.

As concerns this clone: Additional DNA sequences in this sample encode the identical CDR3. CDR3 region: CASSEEAGALNTEAFF. CDR3 nucleotides: TGTGCCAGCAGTGAAGAGGCTGGGGCCCTGAACACTGAAGCTTTCTTT. This chain connects TRBV2 to TRBJ1-1; tentatively, D is TRBD1 (5 bases). The CDR3 sequence is 16 residues long. CDR1 is SNHLY, CDR2 FYNNEI, per germline. V lost 1 base, J lost 0 bases, and 12 bases lay in between. The full variable domain, with the rest looked up from reference TRBV2 and TRBJ1-1, is EPEVTQTPSHQVTQMGQEVILRCVPISNHLYFYWYRQILGQKVEFLVSFYNNEISEKSEIFDDQFSVERPDGSNFTLKIRSTKLEDSAMYFCASSEEAGALNTEAFFGQGTRLTVV.

J is TRBJ1-2 and V is TRBV28, with D possibly TRBD1 on 5 matching bases. The germline gives CDR1 MDHEN, CDR2 SYDVKM. V gave up 6 bases and J gave up 4 bases, with 9 bases separating them. The CDR3 runs 12 residues. CDR3 nucleotides: TGTGCCAGCAGCAGGGCTCCCTATGGCTACACCTTC. This sequence encodes CASSRAPYGYTF.

V gene TRBV10-3 combines with J gene TRBJ1-2; 7 nucleotides align to TRBD1. V trimming: 0 bases; J trimming: 1 base; junction bases outside the gene matches: 2. The CDR3 consists of 15 residues. Per the germline V gene, CDR1 is ENHRY and CDR2 is SYGVKD. CDR3 in amino acids: CAISESAGGNYGYTF. The CDR3 region has the DNA TGTGCCATCAGTGAGTCGGCAGGGGGTAACTATGGCTACACCTTC.

The V call is TRBV19, the J call TRBJ1-4; D is possibly TRBD1 (6 bases). The CDR3 runs 15 residues. Trimming removed 5 bases from V and 0 bases from J, with 10 bases in between. Germline values: CDR1 LNHDA, CDR2 SQIVND (reference sequence). The CDR3 loop reads CASSGQFATNEKLFF. CDR3 coding DNA: TGTGCCAGTAGTGGACAGTTCGCAACTAATGAAAAACTGTTTTTT.

The chain recombines TRBV6-5 with TRBJ1-5; D not resolved. V shed 8 bases and J shed 0 bases, with 11 bases lying between them. The CDR3 loop spans 14 amino acids. Germline loops: CDR1 MNHEY, CDR2 SVGAGI. This chain's CDR3 is CASEVAPSNQPQHF. CDR3 DNA sequence: TGTGCCAGCGAGGTGGCCCCTAGCAATCAGCCCCAGCATTTT.